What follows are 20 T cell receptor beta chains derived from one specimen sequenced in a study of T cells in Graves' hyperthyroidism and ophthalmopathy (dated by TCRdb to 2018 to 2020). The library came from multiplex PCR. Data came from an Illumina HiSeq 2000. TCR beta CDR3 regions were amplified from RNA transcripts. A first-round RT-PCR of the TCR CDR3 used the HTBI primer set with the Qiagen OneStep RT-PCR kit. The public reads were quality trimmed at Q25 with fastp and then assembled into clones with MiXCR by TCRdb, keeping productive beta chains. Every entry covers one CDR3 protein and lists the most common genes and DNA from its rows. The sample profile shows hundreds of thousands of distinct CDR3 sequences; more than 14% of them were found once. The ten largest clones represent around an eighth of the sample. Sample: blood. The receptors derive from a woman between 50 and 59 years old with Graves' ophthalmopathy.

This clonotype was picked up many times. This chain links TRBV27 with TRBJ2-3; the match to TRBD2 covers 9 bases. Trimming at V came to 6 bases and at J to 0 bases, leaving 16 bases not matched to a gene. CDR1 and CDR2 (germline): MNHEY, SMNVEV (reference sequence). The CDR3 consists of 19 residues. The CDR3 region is CASSPFGLATLISTDTQYF. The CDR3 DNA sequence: TGTGCCAGCAGCCCCTTCGGACTAGCGACCCTGATTAGCACAGATACGCAGTATTTT.

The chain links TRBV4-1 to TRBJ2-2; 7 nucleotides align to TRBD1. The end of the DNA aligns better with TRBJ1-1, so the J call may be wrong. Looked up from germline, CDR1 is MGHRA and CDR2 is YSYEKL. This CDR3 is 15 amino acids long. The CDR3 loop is CASSHSRTGTRGAFF. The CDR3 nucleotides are TGCGCCAGCAGCCACTCCCGGACAGGTACAAGGGGAGCTTTCTTT.

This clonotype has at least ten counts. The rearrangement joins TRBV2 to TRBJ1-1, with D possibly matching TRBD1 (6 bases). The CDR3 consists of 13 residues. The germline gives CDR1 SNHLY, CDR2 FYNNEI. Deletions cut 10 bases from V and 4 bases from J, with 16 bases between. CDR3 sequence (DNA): TGTGCCACCCAGGGGAGGGTGGGCACTGAAGCTTTCTTT. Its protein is CATQGRVGTEAFF.

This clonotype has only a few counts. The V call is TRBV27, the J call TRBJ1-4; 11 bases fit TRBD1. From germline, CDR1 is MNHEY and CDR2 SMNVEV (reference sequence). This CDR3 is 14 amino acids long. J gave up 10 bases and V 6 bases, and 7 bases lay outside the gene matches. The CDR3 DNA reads TGTGCCAGCAGGATGGACAGGGGGCTCGGAAAACTGTTTTTT. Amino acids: CASRMDRGLGKLFF.

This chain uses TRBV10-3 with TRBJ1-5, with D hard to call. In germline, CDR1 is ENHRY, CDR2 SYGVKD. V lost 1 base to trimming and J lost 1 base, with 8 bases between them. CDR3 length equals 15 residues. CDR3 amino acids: CAISELQGSNQPQHF. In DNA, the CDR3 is TGTGCCATCAGTGAGTTACAAGGAAGCAATCAGCCCCAGCATTTT.

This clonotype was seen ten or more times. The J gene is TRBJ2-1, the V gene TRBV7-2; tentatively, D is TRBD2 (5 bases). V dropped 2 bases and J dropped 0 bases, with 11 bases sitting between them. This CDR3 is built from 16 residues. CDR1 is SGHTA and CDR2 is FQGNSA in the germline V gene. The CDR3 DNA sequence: TGTGCCAGCAGCTTAACTAGTACTAGCTCCTACAATGAGCAGTTCTTC. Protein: CASSLTSTSSYNEQFF.

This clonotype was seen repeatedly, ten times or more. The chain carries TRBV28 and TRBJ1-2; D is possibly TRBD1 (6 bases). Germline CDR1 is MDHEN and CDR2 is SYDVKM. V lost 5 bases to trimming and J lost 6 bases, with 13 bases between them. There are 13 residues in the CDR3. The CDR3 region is CASSLRGADGYTF. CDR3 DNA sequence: TGTGCCAGCAGTCTGAGGGGGGCGGATGGCTACACCTTC.

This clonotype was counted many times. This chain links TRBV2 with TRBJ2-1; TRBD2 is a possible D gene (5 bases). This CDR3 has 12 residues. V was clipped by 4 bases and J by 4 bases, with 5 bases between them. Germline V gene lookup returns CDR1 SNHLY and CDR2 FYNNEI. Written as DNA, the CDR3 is TGTGCCAGCAGTGGAGGGTACAATGAGCAGTTCTTC. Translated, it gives CASSGGYNEQFF.

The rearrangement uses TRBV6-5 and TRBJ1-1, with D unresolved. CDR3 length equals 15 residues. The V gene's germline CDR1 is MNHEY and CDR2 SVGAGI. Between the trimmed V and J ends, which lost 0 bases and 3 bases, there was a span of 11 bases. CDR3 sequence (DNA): TGTGCCAGCAGTTACTCGCAAGTTTCGGACACTGAAGCTTTCTTT. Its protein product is CASSYSQVSDTEAFF.

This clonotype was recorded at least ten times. The CDR3 loop reads CASSRWGGSDTQYF. CDR3 nucleotide sequence: TGTGCCAGCAGCCGATGGGGAGGCTCAGATACGCAGTATTTT. This chain connects TRBV7-8 to TRBJ2-3, with a possible D match to TRBD2 (6 bases). The length of the CDR3 is 14 residues. V lost 5 bases, J lost 4 bases, and 13 bases lay in between. Germline assignment: CDR1 SGHVS and CDR2 FQNEAQ.

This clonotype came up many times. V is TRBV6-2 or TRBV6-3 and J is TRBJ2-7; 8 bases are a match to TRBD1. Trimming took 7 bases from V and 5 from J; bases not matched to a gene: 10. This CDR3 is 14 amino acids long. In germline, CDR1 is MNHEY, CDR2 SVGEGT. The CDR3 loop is CASNVAGTGNEQYF. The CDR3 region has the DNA TGTGCCAGCAACGTAGCTGGGACAGGTAACGAGCAGTACTTC.

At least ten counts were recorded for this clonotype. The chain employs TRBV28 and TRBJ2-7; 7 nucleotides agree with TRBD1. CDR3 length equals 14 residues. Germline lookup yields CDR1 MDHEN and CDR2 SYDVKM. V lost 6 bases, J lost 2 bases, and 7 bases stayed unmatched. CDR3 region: CASSSGQAAYEQYF. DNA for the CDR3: TGTGCCAGCAGCTCCGGACAGGCCGCCTACGAGCAGTACTTC.

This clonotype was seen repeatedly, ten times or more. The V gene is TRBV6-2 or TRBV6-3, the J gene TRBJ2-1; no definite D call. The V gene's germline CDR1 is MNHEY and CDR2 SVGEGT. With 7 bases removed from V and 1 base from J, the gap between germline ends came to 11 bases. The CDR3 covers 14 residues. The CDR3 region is CASTEPASYNEQFF. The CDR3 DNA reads TGTGCCAGCACGGAGCCAGCTTCCTACAATGAGCAGTTCTTC.

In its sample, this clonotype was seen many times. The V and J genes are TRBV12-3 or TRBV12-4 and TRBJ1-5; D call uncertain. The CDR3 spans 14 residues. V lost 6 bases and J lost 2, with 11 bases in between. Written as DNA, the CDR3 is TGTGCCAGCAGCCACCACAGTGGCAATCAGCCCCAGCATTTT. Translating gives CASSHHSGNQPQHF.

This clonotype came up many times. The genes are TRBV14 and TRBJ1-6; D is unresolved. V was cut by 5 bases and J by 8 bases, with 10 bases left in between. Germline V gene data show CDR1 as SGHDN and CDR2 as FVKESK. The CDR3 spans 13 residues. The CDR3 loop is CASSSNMDSPLHF. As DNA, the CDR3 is TGTGCCAGCAGCTCGAACATGGATTCACCCCTCCACTTT.

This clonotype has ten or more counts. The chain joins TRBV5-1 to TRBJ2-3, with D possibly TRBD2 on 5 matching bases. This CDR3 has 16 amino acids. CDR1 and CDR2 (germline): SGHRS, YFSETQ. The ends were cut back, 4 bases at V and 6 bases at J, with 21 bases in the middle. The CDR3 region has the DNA TGCGCCAGCAGCGCGGGCATCGACGACGTTGGGGATACGCAGTATTTT. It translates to CASSAGIDDVGDTQYF. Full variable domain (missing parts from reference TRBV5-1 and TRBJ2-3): KAGVTQTPRYLIKTRGQQVTLSCSPISGHRSVSWYQQTPGQGLQFLFEYFSETQRNKGNFPGRFSGRQFSNSRSEMNVSTLELGDSALYLCASSAGIDDVGDTQYFGPGTRLTVL.

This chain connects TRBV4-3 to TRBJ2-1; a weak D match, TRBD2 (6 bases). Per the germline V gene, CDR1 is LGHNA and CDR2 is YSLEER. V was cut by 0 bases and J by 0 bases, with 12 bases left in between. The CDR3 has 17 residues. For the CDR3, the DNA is TGCGCCAGCAGCCAAGATGTCGGCGGGGCCTCCTACAATGAGCAGTTCTTC. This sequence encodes CASSQDVGGASYNEQFF.

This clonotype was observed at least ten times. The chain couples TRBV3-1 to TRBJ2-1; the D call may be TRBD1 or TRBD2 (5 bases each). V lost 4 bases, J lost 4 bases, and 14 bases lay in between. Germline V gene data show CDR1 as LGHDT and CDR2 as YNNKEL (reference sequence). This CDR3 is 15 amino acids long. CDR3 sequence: CASSPDSGAYNEQFF. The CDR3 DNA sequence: TGTGCCAGCAGCCCTGATTCCGGGGCTTACAATGAGCAGTTCTTC.

CDR3 in DNA: TGCAGTGCTAGAGATATGGTAGCGGGAGCAAATGAGCAGTTCTTC. Its translation is CSARDMVAGANEQFF. The V call is TRBV20-1, the J call TRBJ2-1, with 9 bases aligning to TRBD2. Germline loops: CDR1 DFQATT, CDR2 SNEGSKA (reference sequence). The CDR3 covers 15 residues. Germline trimming cut 0 bases from V and 7 bases from J; bases unmatched to any gene: 7.

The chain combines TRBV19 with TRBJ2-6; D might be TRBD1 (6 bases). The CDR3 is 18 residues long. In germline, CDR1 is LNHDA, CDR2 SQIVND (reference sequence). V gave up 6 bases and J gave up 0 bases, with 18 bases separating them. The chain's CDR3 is CASSPFGTHYSGANVLTF. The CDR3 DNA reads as TGTGCCAGTAGCCCCTTCGGGACACATTACTCTGGGGCCAACGTCCTGACTTTC.